A single sample gave rise to the 32 T cell receptor beta chains below, sequenced in a study of blood T cell repertoires in COVID-19. Some clones are missing from TCRdb's copy, which holds only in-frame ones; the method was immunoSEQ multiplex PCR. Of 150,000 to 200,000 clones in the sample, approximately 90% were seen once. The sequenced sample consisted of peripheral blood. The receptors were gathered from a human donor in a cohort sampled during active COVID-19.

Only one count was recorded for this clone. The CDR3 loop reads CASSIIRDGYTF. The CDR3 nucleotides read TGTGCCAGCAGTATCATCAGGGATGGCTACACCTTC. The gene calls are TRBV28 and TRBJ1-2; tentatively, D is TRBD1 (5 bases). Trimming pared 5 bases from V and 6 bases from J, leaving 10 bases between. CDR3 length: 12 residues. CDR1 and CDR2 from the germline V gene are MDHEN and SYDVKM.

The chain employs TRBV11-2 and TRBJ2-7; 10 positions agree with TRBD2. Germline values: CDR1 SGHAT, CDR2 FQNNGV. The V segment lost 5 bases and the J segment 2 bases; nucleotides outside the gene matches: 6. The CDR3 has 15 residues. This CDR3 reads CASSKTSGTTYEQYF. CDR3 nucleotide sequence: TGTGCCAGCAGCAAAACTAGCGGGACAACCTACGAGCAGTACTTC. The complete variable domain, with remaining parts taken from reference TRBV11-2 and TRBJ2-7, reads EAGVAQSPRYKIIEKRQSVAFWCNPISGHATLYWYQQILGQGPKLLIQFQNNGVVDDSQLPKDRFSAERLKGVDSTLKIQPAKLEDSAVYLCASSKTSGTTYEQYFGPGTRLTVT.

The chain has TRBV13 and TRBJ2-7, with TRBD1 identical over 7 bases. The CDR3 has 13 amino acids. V lost 5 bases, J lost 2 bases, and 3 bases stayed unmatched. In germline, CDR1 is PRHDT, CDR2 FYEKMQ (reference sequence). The CDR3 loop reads CASSAGQAYEQYF. As DNA, the CDR3 is TGTGCCAGCAGCGCTGGACAGGCCTACGAGCAGTACTTC.

The chain links TRBV14 to TRBJ2-2, with 11 bases fitting TRBD2. The CDR3 contains 17 residues. V lost 4 bases, J lost 0 bases, and 4 bases stayed unmatched. The germline CDR1 and CDR2 sequences are SGHDN and FVKESK. In nucleotides, the CDR3 is TGTGCCAGCAGCCGCGGACTAGCGGGCGCGAACACCGGGGAGCTGTTTTTT. Its protein is CASSRGLAGANTGELFF.

The chain recombines TRBV10-3 with TRBJ2-1; 11 positions agree with TRBD2. This CDR3 has 17 residues. The junction had 7 bases not matched to a gene; V was cut back by 0 bases and J by 6 bases. CDR1 is ENHRY and CDR2 is SYGVKD in the germline V gene. The DNA of the CDR3 is TGTGCCATCAGTGAGTCATGGGGGACTAGCGGTCTCAATGAGCAGTTCTTC. As protein: CAISESWGTSGLNEQFF.

This clone appeared once. The chain recombines TRBV12-3 or TRBV12-4 with TRBJ2-5, with D possibly being TRBD1 (5 bases). The ends were cut back, 6 bases at V and 5 bases at J, with 13 bases in the middle. The CDR3 runs 13 residues. The CDR3 protein is CASSLGLVETQYF. In DNA form, the CDR3 reads TGTGCCAGCAGCTTGGGGCTAGTGGAGACCCAGTACTTC.

CDR3 sequence reads: CASSLNRGLRNTEAFF. As DNA, the CDR3 is TGTGCCAGCAGCCTAAACAGGGGATTGAGGAACACTGAAGCTTTCTTT. The rearrangement uses TRBV3-1 (or the pseudogene TRBV3-2) and TRBJ1-1, with TRBD1 matching 7 bases. J lost 1 base, V lost 4 bases, and 9 bases had no gene match. Germline V gene lookup returns CDR1 LGHDT and CDR2 YNNKEL (reference sequence). The CDR3 has 16 residues.

This chain uses TRBV2 with TRBJ2-1; TRBD2 matches at 7 bases. The CDR3 sequence is 15 residues long. Germline CDR1 SNHLY, CDR2 FYNNEI. J was trimmed by 3 bases and V by 8 bases; bases with no gene match: 10. The CDR3: CASGTGTGGYNEQFF. The CDR3 nucleotides are TGTGCCAGCGGTACCGGGACGGGGGGCTACAATGAGCAGTTCTTC.

The J gene is TRBJ2-3, the V gene TRBV6-5; 8 nucleotides agree with TRBD2. Losses at the gene ends were 0 bases for V and 5 bases for J; bases not matched to a gene: 7. This CDR3 is built from 16 residues. In germline, CDR1 is MNHEY, CDR2 SVGAGI. As DNA, the CDR3 is TGTGCCAGCAGTTACTCGGTCGGGAGGGCCGGAGATACGCAGTATTTT. This gives the protein CASSYSVGRAGDTQYF.

This sequence joins TRBV7-8 and TRBJ2-7, with D possibly matching TRBD1 (5 bases). The germline CDR1 and CDR2 sequences are SGHVS and FQNEAQ. The CDR3 is made up of 15 amino acids. The V end lost 5 bases, the J end lost 0 bases, and 14 bases lay between the germline ends. The CDR3: CASSPRAVGSYEQYF. The CDR3 bases are TGTGCCAGCAGCCCCAGGGCGGTGGGCTCCTACGAGCAGTACTTC.

The chain recombines TRBV15 with TRBJ1-2; D possibly corresponds to TRBD1 (6 bases). Germline V gene sequence: CDR1 LNHNV, CDR2 YYDKDF (reference sequence). The CDR3 extends over 12 amino acids. Trimming stripped 0 bases from V and 14 bases from J, with 13 bases between. The CDR3 sequence: CATSRDTGRDTF. The CDR3 DNA sequence: TGTGCCACCAGCAGAGACACAGGGAGGGATACCTTC.

V is TRBV6-1 and J is TRBJ2-7; TRBD2 might be the D (6 bases). CDR3 length equals 16 residues. Trimming removed 2 bases at V and 4 bases at J, with 18 bases between. From germline, CDR1 is MNHNS and CDR2 SASEGT. The CDR3: CASSEWEAEKGYEQYF. The CDR3 DNA reads TGTGCCAGCAGTGAATGGGAGGCGGAGAAGGGATACGAGCAGTACTTC.

This chain connects TRBV7-2 to TRBJ2-3, with 9 bases fitting TRBD1. The ends lost 1 base at V and 7 bases at J; junction bases unmatched: 3. Germline V gene lookup returns CDR1 SGHTA and CDR2 FQGNSA. The CDR3 spans 14 residues. The chain's CDR3 is CASSLDRGLYTQYF. The CDR3, as DNA: TGTGCCAGCAGCTTAGACAGGGGGCTTTATACGCAGTATTTT.

This clone appeared a few times. The rearrangement uses TRBV7-3 and TRBJ2-1, with 10 positions matching TRBD2. The germline V gene has CDR1 SGHTA and CDR2 FQGTGA. CDR3 length equals 16 residues. With 5 bases clipped from V and 7 bases from J, the junction kept 11 bases outside the gene matches. CDR3 coding DNA: TGTGCCAGCAGCCCACAAGCGGGAGGGCCTCAGAATGAGCAGTTCTTC. It codes for CASSPQAGGPQNEQFF.

V and J are TRBV28 and TRBJ1-2, with TRBD1 identical over 7 bases. The CDR3 runs to 18 residues. Germline lookup yields CDR1 MDHEN and CDR2 SYDVKM. V lost 4 bases and J lost 8; bases outside the gene matches: 22. The CDR3 sequence is CASSSTFSMRGQAGGYTF. The CDR3 DNA sequence: TGTGCCAGCAGTTCCACTTTCTCCATGAGGGGGCAGGCAGGCGGCTACACCTTC.

The chain is built from TRBV7-2 and TRBJ2-3, with 7 positions matching TRBD2. V dropped 5 bases and J dropped 2; count of bases not matched to a gene: 7. Germline assignment: CDR1 SGHTA and CDR2 FQGNSA. This CDR3 spans 15 amino acids. In DNA form, the CDR3 reads TGTGCCAGCAGCCCAGCGGGGCAGAACACAGATACGCAGTATTTT. This gives the protein CASSPAGQNTDTQYF.

The chain is built from TRBV4-2 and TRBJ1-3; 7 nucleotides align to TRBD1. CDR1 is LGHNA and CDR2 is YNFKEQ in the germline V gene. The CDR3 extends over 18 amino acids. The J segment lost 0 bases and the V segment lost 0 bases, leaving 8 bases of the junction unmatched. CDR3 sequence (DNA): TGTGCCAGCAGCCAAGAACCCGGGACAGACCTCTCTGGAAACACCATATATTTT. Translating it yields CASSQEPGTDLSGNTIYF.

V is TRBV6-2 or TRBV6-3 and J is TRBJ2-7; no reliable D call. V lost 5 bases and J 0 bases, leaving 2 bases between the germline ends. Germline values: CDR1 MNHEY, CDR2 SVGEGT. This CDR3 has 11 amino acids. CDR3 sequence: CASSRSYEQYF. The CDR3 DNA reads TGTGCCAGCAGTCGCTCCTACGAGCAGTACTTC.

The rearrangement uses TRBV15 and TRBJ2-1; the match to TRBD2 covers 8 bases. V trimming: 6 bases; J trimming: 1 base; junction bases outside the gene matches: 8. CDR1 is LNHNV and CDR2 is YYDKDF in the germline V gene (reference sequence). CDR3 length equals 16 residues. The CDR3 nucleotides read TGTGCCACCAGGATAAAAAGCGGGAGATCCTACAATGAGCAGTTCTTC. It encodes CATRIKSGRSYNEQFF.

The V and J genes are TRBV4-1 and TRBJ2-7; D might be TRBD2 (5 bases). The germline V gene has CDR1 MGHRA and CDR2 YSYEKL. Trimming took off 1 base at V and 0 bases at J, with 10 bases between the two ends. This CDR3 comprises 15 residues. CDR3 residues: CASSQGLTSSYEQYF. In DNA, the CDR3 is TGCGCCAGCAGCCAAGGGCTAACTAGCTCCTACGAGCAGTACTTC.

The rearrangement joins TRBV5-1 to TRBJ2-5; 16 bases line up with TRBD2. CDR1 and CDR2 (germline): SGHRS, YFSETQ. Unmatched junction bases numbered 9, after V lost 6 bases and J lost 4 bases. The CDR3 runs to 17 residues. CDR3 nucleotides: TGCGCCAGCAACCCGGGACTAGCGGGGGGGGCGGGAGAGACCCAGTACTTC. This codes for CASNPGLAGGAGETQYF.

A note on this clone: Other DNA sequences in the sample encode the same CDR3. V is TRBV7-6 and J is TRBJ2-7; TRBD1 is a possible D gene (6 bases). Germline lookup yields CDR1 SGHVS and CDR2 FNYEAQ. The CDR3 has 13 amino acids. V was trimmed by 1 base and J by 6 bases, leaving 10 bases between them. This CDR3 reads CASSLETGREQYF. CDR3 coding DNA: TGTGCCAGCAGCTTAGAAACAGGGCGCGAGCAGTACTTC.

This chain connects TRBV7-8 to TRBJ2-1; TRBD1 agrees at 7 bases. The CDR3 runs 15 residues. Per germline, CDR1 SGHVS and CDR2 FQNEAQ. With 0 bases clipped from V and 4 bases from J, the junction kept 3 bases outside the gene matches. The CDR3 here is CASSLARGSYNEQFF. CDR3 nucleotide sequence: TGTGCCAGCAGCTTAGCCAGGGGGAGTTACAATGAGCAGTTCTTC. Variable domain in full (rest from reference TRBV7-8 and TRBJ2-1): GAGVSQSPRYKVAKRGQDVALRCDPISGHVSLFWYQQALGQGPEFLTYFQNEAQLDKSGLPSDRFFAERPEGSVSTLKIQRTQQEDSAVYLCASSLARGSYNEQFFGPGTRLTVL.

This chain connects TRBV12-5 to TRBJ2-7; 10 bases map to TRBD1. V was pared by 5 bases and J by 2 bases, with 3 bases of the junction left unmatched. Germline CDR1 is LGHNT and CDR2 is FRNRAP. The CDR3 consists of 14 residues. The CDR3 DNA sequence: TGTGCTAGTGGTCCGGGACAGGGGACCTACGAGCAGTACTTC. This gives the protein CASGPGQGTYEQYF.

This clone was picked up a small number of times. This sequence joins TRBV9 and TRBJ2-7, with a weak D call TRBD1 (5 bases). This CDR3 has 14 residues. Trimming stripped 4 bases from V and 1 base from J, with 12 bases between. Germline loops: CDR1 SGDLS, CDR2 YYNGEE. This chain's CDR3 is CASSIQTESYEQYF. For the CDR3, the DNA is TGTGCCAGCAGCATTCAGACAGAGTCCTACGAGCAGTACTTC.

The rearrangement links TRBV7-3 to TRBJ2-1; 8 bases are shared with TRBD2. CDR3 length equals 18 residues. The germline V gene has CDR1 SGHTA and CDR2 FQGTGA. J gave up 4 bases and V 5 bases, and 16 bases lay outside the gene matches. DNA for the CDR3: TGTGCCAGCAGCCCGGGGGTATCTAGCGGGTCCGTATACAATGAGCAGTTCTTC. It codes for CASSPGVSSGSVYNEQFF.

The rearrangement links TRBV5-1 to TRBJ1-1, with D unresolved. The CDR3 covers 14 residues. Trimming took off 0 bases at V and 2 bases at J, with 8 bases between the two ends. Germline V gives CDR1 SGHRS, CDR2 YFSETQ. CDR3 DNA sequence: TGCGCCAGCAGCTTGGACTCATACAACACTGAAGCTTTCTTT. Translation: CASSLDSYNTEAFF.

The chain has TRBV19 and TRBJ1-1; D might be TRBD1 (5 bases). This CDR3 spans 13 amino acids. Trimming took 1 base from V and 6 from J, leaving 9 bases between them. Germline V gene lookup returns CDR1 LNHDA and CDR2 SQIVND (reference sequence). The CDR3 nucleotides read TGTGCCAGTAGTATAGCGGGACTTTCTGAAGCTTTCTTT. Amino acids: CASSIAGLSEAFF.

This chain uses TRBV7-2 with TRBJ2-1; 11 nucleotides match TRBD1. The CDR3 is 15 residues long. The germline V gene has CDR1 SGHTA and CDR2 FQGNSA. The ends lost 2 bases at V and 7 bases at J; junction bases unmatched: 4. CDR3 coding DNA: TGTGCCAGCAGCTTAAGGACAGGGGGCTCAAATGAGCAGTTCTTC. Translated, it gives CASSLRTGGSNEQFF.

This clone appeared a single time. The chain uses TRBV19 and TRBJ1-1; 8 bases match TRBD1. Germline V lookup: CDR1 LNHDA, CDR2 SQIVND (reference sequence). CDR3 size: 14 residues. V was pared by 4 bases and J by 3 bases, with 4 bases of the junction left unmatched. CDR3: CASSKDRADTEAFF. The CDR3, as DNA: TGTGCCAGTAGTAAGGACAGGGCAGACACTGAAGCTTTCTTT.

V and J are TRBV19 and TRBJ1-1; 9 bases fit TRBD1. Germline-derived CDR1 and CDR2 are LNHDA and SQIVND (reference sequence). The junction had 4 bases not matched to a gene; V was cut back by 5 bases and J by 3 bases. CDR3 length equals 14 residues. CDR3 sequence reads: CASSATGGHTEAFF. The CDR3, as DNA: TGTGCCAGTAGTGCGACAGGGGGTCACACTGAAGCTTTCTTT.

This chain links TRBV7-2 with TRBJ2-2; TRBD2 aligns across 8 bases. V was pared by 3 bases and J by 6 bases, with 6 bases of the junction left unmatched. Germline values: CDR1 SGHTA, CDR2 FQGNSA. The CDR3 runs 15 residues. This CDR3 is CASSLTGTRSGELFF. CDR3 DNA sequence: TGTGCCAGCAGCTTGACCGGGACTAGGTCCGGGGAGCTGTTTTTT.